This TCR beta chain was sequenced in a study of cytomegalovirus exposure and HLA in healthy donors. Amplification used 60 Vbeta primers and 13 Jbeta primers. The assay was immunoSEQ multiplex PCR, and TCRdb's table has in-frame clones only and misses some. Seen here are around 150,000 clones, around three quarters observed once, and the top ten hold more than 0.8%. The CDR3 sequence is 17 residues long. The V gene lost 0 bases and the J gene lost 5 bases, with 17 bases spanning the gap. Germline lookup yields CDR1 LGHNT and CDR2 FRNRAP. For this clone: Its antigen remains unidentified.

The study's findings and limits: Sequencing had likely introduced a cluster of highly shared sequence variants as an artifact. Previously analyzed data showed that most TCR beta V segments were productive at a frequency of about 90% or about 30%.

Sequencing was done on a sample of PBMCs. This sequence was found in a woman in her thirties or forties in good health and CMV-seronegative. The chain couples TRBV12-5 to TRBJ1-5; TRBD1 might be the D (6 bases). The CDR3 nucleotides read TGTGCTAGTGGTTTGGTAATAGGGGGACGGCGTGATCAGCCCCAGCATTTT. As protein: CASGLVIGGRRDQPQHF.